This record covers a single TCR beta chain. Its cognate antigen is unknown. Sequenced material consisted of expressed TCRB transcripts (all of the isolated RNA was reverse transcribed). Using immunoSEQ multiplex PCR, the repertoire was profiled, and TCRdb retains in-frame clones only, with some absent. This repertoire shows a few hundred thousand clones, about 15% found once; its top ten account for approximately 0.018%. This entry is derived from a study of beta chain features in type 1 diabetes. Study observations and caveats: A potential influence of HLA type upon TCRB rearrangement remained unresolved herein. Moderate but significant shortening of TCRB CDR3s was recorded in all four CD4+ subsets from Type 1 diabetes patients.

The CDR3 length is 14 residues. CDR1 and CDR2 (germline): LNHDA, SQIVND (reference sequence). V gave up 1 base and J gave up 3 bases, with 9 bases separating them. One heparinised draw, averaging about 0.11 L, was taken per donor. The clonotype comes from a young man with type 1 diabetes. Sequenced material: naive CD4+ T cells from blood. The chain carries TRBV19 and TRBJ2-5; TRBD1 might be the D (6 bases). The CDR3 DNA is TGTGCCAGTAGTATAGCACAGGGCGAAGAGACCCAGTACTTC. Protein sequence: CASSIAQGEETQYF.